This passage covers 5 T cell receptor beta chains from one sample sequenced in a study of shared clonotypes between healthy human individuals (dated by TCRdb to about 2020). Library prep was done by the immunoSEQ multiplex PCR assay. This is the immuneACCESS table as TCRdb keeps it, with only in-frame sequences that have V and J called. A part of the clones is gone; compared with another copy, unresolved V genes explain less than half, and the rest is unexplained. The sample profile shows over a million clones; roughly 75% of them were found once. The top ten constitute approximately 1.5% of the sample. The sequenced sample consisted of memory CD4+ T cells sorted from blood. Reading the label with the study, this specimen's cell subset or site is: CD45RA-negative fraction. The receptors here all came from a young man in good health.

The rearrangement links TRBV6-1 to TRBJ1-2; no definite D call. Germline V gene data show CDR1 as MNHNS and CDR2 as SASEGT. The CDR3 consists of 15 residues. Between the trimmed V and J ends, which lost 1 base and 0 bases, there was a span of 9 bases. Here the CDR3 reads CASSEVQVPNYGYTF. The CDR3 DNA reads TGTGCCAGCAGTGAAGTGCAGGTGCCTAACTATGGCTACACCTTC.

The chain links TRBV7-3 to TRBJ2-3, with D perhaps matching TRBD1 (5 bases). The V end lost 2 bases, the J end lost 4 bases, and 13 bases lay between the germline ends. Germline V gene sequence: CDR1 SGHTA, CDR2 FQGTGA. The CDR3 consists of 15 residues. CDR3 in amino acids: CASSLGSGKADTQYF. CDR3 nucleotide sequence: TGTGCCAGCAGCTTAGGGTCAGGGAAGGCAGATACGCAGTATTTT.

A note on this clone: A read error may be the cause here, since a much bigger clone is one base away. This rearrangement joins TRBV6-6 to TRBJ2-2; TRBD1 aligns across 8 bases. The V gene end was trimmed by 5 bases and the J gene end by 1 base; junction bases not matched to a gene: 3. This CDR3 is built from 15 residues. Germline V gene lookup returns CDR1 MNHNY and CDR2 SVGAGI (reference sequence). The CDR3 DNA follows: TGTGCCAGCAGTACCGGGACAGGGAACACCGGGGAGCTGTTTTTT. Translating gives CASSTGTGNTGELFF.

This clone has more than one count but fewer than ten. The J gene is TRBJ1-1, the V gene TRBV10-3; D remains unclear. This CDR3 is 14 amino acids long. CDR1 and CDR2 (germline): ENHRY, SYGVKD. V was trimmed by 4 bases and J by 0 bases, leaving 9 bases between them. The CDR3 coding sequence is TGTGCCATCAGTGGGGGAACTATGAACACTGAAGCTTTCTTT. Translating it yields CAISGGTMNTEAFF.

A note on this clone: This sample also contains other DNA sequences that code for the same CDR3. The gene calls are TRBV7-9 and TRBJ2-7, with D unresolved. CDR3 length: 11 residues. Trimming removed 6 bases at V and 2 bases at J, with 5 bases between. Germline lookup yields CDR1 SEHNR and CDR2 FQNEAQ (reference sequence). The CDR3 is CASSGAYEQYF. In DNA form, the CDR3 reads TGTGCCAGCAGTGGCGCCTACGAGCAGTACTTC.